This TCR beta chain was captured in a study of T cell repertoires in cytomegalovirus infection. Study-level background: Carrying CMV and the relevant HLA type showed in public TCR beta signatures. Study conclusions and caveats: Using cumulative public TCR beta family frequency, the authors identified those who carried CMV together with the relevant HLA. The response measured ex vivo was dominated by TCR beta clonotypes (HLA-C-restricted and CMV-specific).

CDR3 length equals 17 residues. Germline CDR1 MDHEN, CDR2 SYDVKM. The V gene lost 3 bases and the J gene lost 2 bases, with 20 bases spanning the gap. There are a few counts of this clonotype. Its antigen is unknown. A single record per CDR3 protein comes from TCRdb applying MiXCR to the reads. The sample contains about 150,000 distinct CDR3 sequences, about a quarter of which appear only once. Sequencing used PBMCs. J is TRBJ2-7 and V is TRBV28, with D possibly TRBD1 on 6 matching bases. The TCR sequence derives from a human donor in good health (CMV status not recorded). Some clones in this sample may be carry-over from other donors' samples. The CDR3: CASSLGPTGTDAYEQYF. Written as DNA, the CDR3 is TGTGCCAGCAGTTTGGGACCGACAGGAACCGACGCCTACGAGCAGTACTTC.